This TCR beta chain was sequenced during a study of prognosis after radiotherapy for stage I lung cancer. With respect to this clonotype: One base away lies a much larger clone, so this may be a sequencing read error.

The V gene lost 2 bases and the J gene lost 5 bases, with 5 bases spanning the gap. CDR1 is SGHNT and CDR2 is YYREEE in the germline V gene (reference sequence). The CDR3 consists of 13 residues. Genomic DNA provided the template from which TCR beta CDR3 was amplified by two-round multiplex PCR. With primers specific to each TRBV and TRBJ gene, the first-round PCR was performed. With universal primers, the second PCR round was performed. A single record per CDR3 protein comes from TCRdb applying MiXCR to the multiplex PCR reads. The sample lists about 51,000 distinct CDR3 sequences, roughly 35% occurring once.

This clonotype originated in a donor aged 50 or older with non-small cell lung cancer. The chain has TRBV5-4 and TRBJ2-6; D not certain. Specimen: PBMCs, collected before or after stereotactic body radiation therapy (not recorded which). CDR3 amino acids: CASSLLWANVLTF. The DNA of the CDR3 is TGTGCCAGCAGCTTACTGTGGGCCAACGTCCTGACTTTC.